One sample yielded the 21 T cell receptor beta chains listed below, sequenced in a study of T cell responses to AZD1222 COVID-19 vaccine. Profiled with immunoSEQ multiplex PCR; TCRdb holds only in-frame clones, not every one. Of some 130,000 clones detected, around 90% appear once; the ten largest clones hold more than 3%. The source material was peripheral blood, sampled on day 0 of AZD1222 vaccination. These receptors originate from an adult in good health.

This sequence joins TRBV7-9 and TRBJ1-1; possible D gene TRBD1, 5 bases. The CDR3 is made up of 13 amino acids. The germline V gene has CDR1 SEHNR and CDR2 FQNEAQ (reference sequence). The V end lost 1 base, the J end lost 8 bases, and 11 bases lay between the germline ends. CDR3 amino acids: CASSLVAEGEAFF. CDR3 sequence (DNA): TGTGCCAGCAGCTTAGTAGCAGAGGGGGAAGCTTTCTTT.

The chain carries TRBV12-5 and TRBJ1-6; no clear D gene. The CDR3 totals 16 residues. Germline CDR1 reads LGHNT; CDR2 reads FRNRAP. V dropped 0 bases and J dropped 9 bases, with 15 bases sitting between them. The CDR3 here is CASGLVKKELSSPLHF. In DNA, the CDR3 is TGTGCTAGTGGTTTGGTAAAAAAAGAGTTGAGTTCACCCCTCCACTTT.

The chain links TRBV27 to TRBJ2-7, with 8 bases that match TRBD2. Germline assignment: CDR1 MNHEY and CDR2 SMNVEV (reference sequence). Unmatched junction bases numbered 9, after V lost 0 bases and J lost 8 bases. The CDR3 consists of 15 residues. The CDR3, as DNA: TGTGCCAGCAGTTTATCCGGGACTAGGGGGTCGCAGCAGTACTTC. Its translation is CASSLSGTRGSQQYF.

The V and J genes are TRBV5-1 and TRBJ2-1; unclear D gene. This CDR3 contains 13 residues. CDR1 and CDR2 (germline): SGHRS, YFSETQ. V lost 9 bases and J lost 4, with 14 bases in between. The CDR3 DNA reads as TGCGCCACGAGTAGAACGCAGTACAATGAGCAGTTCTTC. Translated: CATSRTQYNEQFF.

The chain couples TRBV6-1 to TRBJ2-1, with D uncertain. Trimming shortened V by 1 base and J by 6 bases, and 16 bases separated the two germline ends. The CDR3 runs to 16 residues. The V gene's germline CDR1 is MNHNS and CDR2 SASEGT. DNA for the CDR3: TGTGCCAGCAGTGAAGATCTAGTCCGAGGCGGCAATGAGCAGTTCTTC. Residues: CASSEDLVRGGNEQFF.

V gene TRBV28 combines with J gene TRBJ1-5; unclear D gene. V dropped 7 bases and J dropped 5 bases, with 12 bases sitting between them. This CDR3 spans 13 amino acids. Germline V gives CDR1 MDHEN, CDR2 SYDVKM. The CDR3 reads CASTEVGDQPQHF. The CDR3 bases are TGTGCCAGCACCGAGGTTGGCGATCAGCCCCAGCATTTT. Filled out from reference TRBV28 and TRBJ1-5, the complete variable domain reads DVKVTQSSRYLVKRTGEKVFLECVQDMDHENMFWYRQDPGLGLRLIYFSYDVKMKEKGDIPEGYSVSREKKERFSLILESASTNQTSMYLCASTEVGDQPQHFGDGTRLSIL.

This clone was detected a few times. The chain couples TRBV7-6 to TRBJ1-6; D call uncertain. The CDR3 sequence is 15 residues long. Trimming took off 5 bases at V and 9 bases at J, with 17 bases between the two ends. CDR1 and CDR2 (germline): SGHVS, FNYEAQ. In DNA, the CDR3 is TGTGCCAGCAGCCTCGGTGCGGGCTCTGGTTCACCCCTCCACTTT. It translates to CASSLGAGSGSPLHF.

This clone turned up a few times. This chain joins TRBV19 and TRBJ2-7, with TRBD2 as a possible D gene (6 bases). The CDR3 extends over 14 amino acids. Per the germline V gene, CDR1 is LNHDA and CDR2 is SQIVND (reference sequence). V was shortened by 0 bases and J by 2 bases, with 8 bases between the two germline ends. The CDR3 protein is CASSIEEGPYEQYF. For the CDR3, the DNA is TGTGCCAGTAGTATAGAGGAGGGACCCTACGAGCAGTACTTC. Together with reference TRBV19 and TRBJ2-7, the CDR3 gives the full variable domain: DGGITQSPKYLFRKEGQNVTLSCEQNLNHDAMYWYRQDPGQGLRLIYYSQIVNDFQKGDIAEGYSVSREKKESFPLTVTSAQKNPTAFYLCASSIEEGPYEQYFGPGTRLTVT.

The chain carries TRBV28 and TRBJ2-7; no reliable D call. V lost 6 bases to trimming and J lost 4 bases, with 13 bases between them. Germline CDR1 reads MDHEN; CDR2 reads SYDVKM. The length of the CDR3 is 13 residues. The CDR3 sequence is CASSPTPVYEQYF. CDR3 bases: TGTGCCAGCAGCCCGACCCCCGTTTACGAGCAGTACTTC.

The chain employs TRBV6-4 and TRBJ2-2, with D possibly TRBD2 on 6 matching bases. The CDR3 is 14 amino acids. With 6 bases removed from V and 5 bases from J, the gap between germline ends came to 13 bases. Germline CDR1 reads MRHNA; CDR2 reads SNTAGT. CDR3 amino acids: CASRRGEGTGELFF. Written as DNA, the CDR3 is TGTGCCAGCAGGCGGGGCGAGGGAACCGGGGAGCTGTTTTTT.

The rearrangement uses TRBV12-3 or TRBV12-4 and TRBJ1-4; D gene uncertain. This CDR3 is built from 11 residues. Trimming shortened V by 3 bases and J by 6 bases, and 2 bases separated the two germline ends. CDR3 region: CASSFHEKLFF. The DNA for the CDR3 is TGTGCCAGCAGTTTCCATGAAAAACTGTTTTTT.

The rearrangement joins TRBV5-1 to TRBJ2-1; 8 bases are a match to TRBD2. CDR1 and CDR2 from the germline V gene are SGHRS and YFSETQ. Unmatched junction bases numbered 2, after V lost 0 bases and J lost 6 bases. This CDR3 is 14 amino acids long. The CDR3 nucleotides read TGCGCCAGCAGCTTGGGGACTAGCTTCAATGAGCAGTTCTTC. Translation gives CASSLGTSFNEQFF.

The chain carries TRBV4-2 and TRBJ1-3; D remains unclear. The CDR3 sequence is 14 residues long. The germline V gene has CDR1 LGHNA and CDR2 YNFKEQ. With 1 base removed from V and 0 bases from J, the gap between germline ends came to 4 bases. CDR3 in amino acids: CASSQGPSGNTIYF. Here the CDR3 DNA reads TGTGCCAGCAGCCAAGGGCCCTCTGGAAACACCATATATTTT.

The chain couples TRBV3-1 (or the pseudogene TRBV3-2) to TRBJ2-7, with D possibly matching TRBD2 (6 bases). Germline V CDR1 and CDR2: LGHDT, YNNKEL (reference sequence). The CDR3 is 13 residues long. Trimming shortened V by 4 bases and J by 3 bases, and 10 bases separated the two germline ends. DNA for the CDR3: TGTGCCAGCAGCCGGCGGGGCGGCTACGAGCAGTACTTC. This encodes CASSRRGGYEQYF.

The J gene is TRBJ1-2, the V gene TRBV5-1, with D unresolved. This CDR3 contains 16 residues. Germline loops: CDR1 SGHRS, CDR2 YFSETQ. Trimming removed 0 bases at V and 4 bases at J, with 16 bases between. In DNA form, the CDR3 reads TGCGCCAGCAGCTTGGAACCAGGACCGGGTGTCTATGGCTACACCTTC. This codes for CASSLEPGPGVYGYTF.

This clone was picked up a small number of times. The V and J genes are TRBV19 and TRBJ2-2, with 9 bases that match TRBD2. Germline trimming cut 0 bases from V and 3 bases from J; bases unmatched to any gene: 8. The CDR3 sequence is 18 residues long. Germline V gene data show CDR1 as LNHDA and CDR2 as SQIVND (reference sequence). The CDR3 is CASSIDLASGAYTGELFF. The CDR3 DNA is TGTGCCAGTAGTATAGATCTGGCTAGCGGGGCTTACACCGGGGAGCTGTTTTTT.

The genes are TRBV9 and TRBJ1-2; 8 nucleotides line up with TRBD1. Germline V lookup: CDR1 SGDLS, CDR2 YYNGEE. There are 16 residues in the CDR3. V was clipped by 2 bases and J by 2 bases; unmatched bases: 8. For the CDR3, the DNA is TGTGCCAGCAGCGTTGGCTCGGGACAGGCCAACTATGGCTACACCTTC. Encoded protein: CASSVGSGQANYGYTF. The variable domain in full, completed from reference TRBV9 and TRBJ1-2, reads DSGVTQTPKHLITATGQRVTLRCSPRSGDLSVYWYQQSLDQGLQFLIQYYNGEERAKGNILERFSAQQFPDLHSELNLSSLELGDSALYFCASSVGSGQANYGYTFGSGTRLTVV.

This chain uses TRBV19 with TRBJ1-4, with unresolved D. The CDR3 length is 14 residues. V gave up 4 bases and J gave up 8 bases, with 14 bases separating them. CDR1 and CDR2 (germline): LNHDA, SQIVND (reference sequence). As DNA, the CDR3 is TGTGCCAGTAGTAAAGGACCAGGCGCCGAAAAACTGTTTTTT. It is translated as CASSKGPGAEKLFF.

V gene TRBV3-1 (or the pseudogene TRBV3-2) combines with J gene TRBJ1-2, with unresolved D. The CDR3 covers 14 residues. CDR1 LGHDT and CDR2 YNNKEL come from the germline V gene (reference sequence). The V end lost 1 base, the J end lost 8 bases, and 14 bases lay between the germline ends. The CDR3, as DNA: TGTGCCAGCAGCCAAGTGCAGGCCGCTTACGGCTACACCTTC. Translating it yields CASSQVQAAYGYTF.

The chain employs TRBV5-1 and TRBJ2-5, with D possibly matching TRBD2 (5 bases). Germline V gene sequence: CDR1 SGHRS, CDR2 YFSETQ. V dropped 1 base and J dropped 3 bases, with 13 bases sitting between them. CDR3 length: 15 amino acids. In nucleotides, the CDR3 is TGCGCCAGCAGCTTGCGGGGTTTTGGCGAAGAGACCCAGTACTTC. Amino acid sequence: CASSLRGFGEETQYF.

The chain is built from TRBV7-6 and TRBJ2-5; tentatively, D is TRBD1 (8 bases). Germline V gene sequence: CDR1 SGHVS, CDR2 FNYEAQ. The CDR3 loop spans 21 amino acids. With 5 bases removed from V and 1 base from J, the gap between germline ends came to 32 bases. Here the CDR3 DNA reads TGTGCCAGCAGCCCAAAAGGGCCAAACTCCGGACAGGGACTATCCCAAGAGACCCAGTACTTC. Translating gives CASSPKGPNSGQGLSQETQYF.